This entry concerns a single T cell receptor beta chain. Its target is not known. The data stem from a study of radiation and T cells in renal cell carcinoma. About the study: Nephrectomy followed 15 Gy stereotactic body radiation by 4 weeks.

Study outcomes and limitations: In blood, top tumor clones expanded by 2 weeks, shrinking by 4. Baseline intratumoral clonotype presence is unknown without pretreatment biopsies.

From germline, CDR1 is SEHNR and CDR2 FQNEAQ (reference sequence). The CDR3 totals 15 residues. V lost 1 base and J lost 4; bases outside the gene matches: 0. Repertoires were generated with immunoSEQ multiplex PCR, while TCRdb's copy carries only in-frame clones and drops some. Of some 120,000 clones detected, more than 75% appear once; the ten largest clones hold nearly 6%. Time point noted: blood 2 weeks post-SBRT. The treatment here: 15 Gy SBRT to primary tumor, nephrectomy 4 weeks later. Blood was sampled at baseline, 2 weeks and 4 weeks after SBRT. The sample was blood, taken from a patient whose treatment included radiotherapy and nephrectomy. The rearrangement uses TRBV7-9 and TRBJ1-4; 10 positions match TRBD1. This sequence was found in a woman between 70 and 85 years old with renal cell carcinoma. The CDR3 is CASSLGTGGNEKLFF. The CDR3 region has the DNA TGTGCCAGCAGCTTAGGGACAGGGGGTAATGAAAAACTGTTTTTT.